This TCR beta chain was captured in a study of blood T cells in healthy people across ages. A sample-barcoded 5' primer and a J-beta primer mix were used in a second PCR of roughly 6 to 11 cycles. A single record per CDR3 protein comes from TCRdb applying MiXCR to the 5' RACE reads. The sample shows around 500,000 distinct CDR3 sequences, roughly a quarter of them seen only once. Study observations and caveats: It was held that the diversity estimates obtained from one million T cells were underestimates.

A note on this clonotype: The antigen is undetermined.

The sample was also reused in another study, on T cells of mothers and their children.

Sequenced material: blood. The clonotype was recovered from a boy younger than 10 in good health.

This chain's CDR3 is CASSWDWSGTQYF. The CDR3 nucleotides read TGCGCCAGCAGCTGGGACTGGTCGGGAACCCAGTACTTC. This chain links TRBV5-1 with TRBJ2-5; weak D call: TRBD2 (6 bases). This CDR3 has 13 residues. V was trimmed by 3 bases and J by 8 bases, leaving 14 bases between them. The germline CDR1 and CDR2 sequences are SGHRS and YFSETQ.